What follows describes a single T cell receptor (beta chain). The antigen it recognizes is unknown. This sample stems from a study of cytomegalovirus exposure and HLA in healthy donors (dated by TCRdb to about 2017). Notes on the research overall: According to an earlier analysis of around 600 of the donors, some 180 million T cells yielded 100 million or so unique TCR beta sequences and 276 Gb of sequence data. An early release covering over 500 HLA-typed donors comprised approximately 300 gigabases of sequencing data and around 85 million unique TCR sequences. Among the approximately 420 genotyped donors, 81% belonged to the genetic ancestry cluster associated with self-reported Caucasian donors. The study was designed to test whether signatures of past pathogen exposure could be identified by cataloging public T cell receptors. The study profiled the T cell repertoires of hundreds of subjects by immunosequencing and related them to cytomegalovirus serostatus. Along with the approximately 700-subject first cohort, a separate validation cohort of more than 90 different subjects was used. High-throughput TCR immunosequencing, statistical association of individual TCRs with disease status, and machine learning were combined to predict cytomegalovirus infection status. To study patterns of TCR occurrence, a later analysis re-analyzed previously published TCR beta repertoires from 666 donors and added high-resolution HLA genotyping. Rather than using new phenotypic data, the later analysis identified candidate immune exposures from TCR beta sequences and from how often those sequences occurred across donors. To decide whether each TCR beta V gene segment behaved as functional or pseudogenic, an earlier analysis of 587 of the donors relied on high-throughput TCR beta sequencing. Donor age, sex, ethnicity and CMV serostatus were compiled together with the repertoire data. Genome-wide SNP genotypes for about 65% of the 666 donors were used in a later genetic analysis, which treated that subset as a discovery cohort. All discovery cohort repertoires had been generated on a single sequencing platform. Class I and class II HLA loci were covered by the typing at four-digit resolution. Typing coverage varied by locus: about 629-630 donors for A, B, C, DRB1 and DQB1; around 560 for DQA1; 600 to 610 for DPA1; some 470 for DPB1. Several DR-DQ haplotypes were handled as single units for association and clustering because linkage in the cohort was strong. Among over 350 genotyped donors of the cohort, an average of around 240,000 unique TCR beta nucleotide sequences were sequenced per donor, around 20% of them non-productive.

Paper-wide results and their limitations: Strong co-occurrence of HLA alleles, especially DR and DQ, made assigning TCR associations to individual alleles difficult. An association between a missense DCLRE1C variant and V-gene and J-gene trimming of TCR beta chains was found in a later genetic analysis and replicated in an independent cohort. This cohort had only TCR beta chains sequenced, and the lack of alpha or paired-chain data limited which features could be detected. The authors suggested that the approach could potentially be generalized to other disease states and immunological phenotypes. A later analysis found that TCR association rates varied across HLA loci, with DRB1 alleles showing the most associated TCRs and HLA-C alleles the fewest. In a later analysis, 16,951 TCR beta sequences were associated with specific HLA alleles at a false discovery rate of 0.05. Correlated functional status among segregating V segments might reflect linkage disequilibrium, but an unknown experimental factor could not be ruled out. A further reported finding was that TCR beta sequences accurately predicted the HLA-A and HLA-B alleles for most subjects in the first cohort. A later analysis reported that several top co-occurrence clusters appeared linked to parvovirus B19, influenza, CMV and Epstein-Barr virus. Cytomegalovirus status was reported to be diagnosed by the classifier with high specificity and sensitivity in both the original and validation cohorts. A few of the identified cytomegalovirus-associated TCR beta chains were confirmed in vitro to be specific for cytomegalovirus antigens. According to a later genetic analysis, donors in an Asian-associated ancestry cluster had fewer N-insertions in productive TCRs than the approximately 630-donor mean. Some IMGT-functional V segments, including TRBV6-2 and TRBV6-3, could not be told apart with the 87-base-pair reads, so those segments were excluded. Most CMV-associated TCR beta chains appeared to be HLA-restricted in a later analysis, and the HLA associations seemed to be driven largely by CMV exposure. Sequencing depth was assumed to be roughly uniform across donors in the presence/absence analyses, though that assumption may not hold. Because HLA typing was unavailable for some donors at each locus, only the typed subset was used in association tests. Compared with equally common non-associated chains, HLA-associated TCR beta chains in a later analysis were more clonally expanded and had lower generation probabilities. A total of some 180 TCR beta chains were listed by the study as associated with cytomegalovirus. The earlier analysis of about 600 of the donors excluded 15 to 20 rarely observed V segments, including chromosome 9 orphons, because counts were too low. An earlier analysis of approximately 570 of the donors showed that most TCR beta V segments appeared in productive rearrangements either about 87% or about 30% of the time, which broadly matched IMGT annotations. The only immune exposure information available for the cohort was CMV serostatus. A cluster of highly shared sequence variants was judged likely to represent a technical artifact of the sequencing pipeline. While some public TCRs were present in many individuals, most TCR sequences turned up only very rarely across donors.

The cohort comprised around 700 healthy bone marrow donors. At the time of sampling, every cohort member was nominally healthy, though immune exposures that went unrecorded were likely present. The donor tested CMV seronegative, placing the donor among the 350 or so seronegative members of the cohort. Each donor provided a peripheral blood sample, and peripheral blood mononuclear cells were used for TCR beta sequencing. The Qiagen DNeasy Blood Extraction Kit was used to extract genomic DNA from the blood cell samples. The method behind the library was the immunoSEQ multiplex PCR assay. For the multiplex PCR, a mixture combining 60 forward primers for TCR Vbeta segments and 13 reverse primers for TCR Jbeta segments was used. Amplification of the CDR3 region of rearranged TCR beta genes was performed with a multiplex PCR assay on genomic DNA. Amplified TCR beta libraries were sequenced as 87-base-pair reads on the Illumina HiSeq System. As for the original processing: Across the 600 to 700 repertoires, a later analysis counted roughly 84 million unique TCR beta chains, roughly 11 million of which were shared by at least two donors. Raw reads were error-corrected and collapsed into unique sequences with a nearest-neighbor algorithm that merged closely related sequences to remove PCR and sequencing errors. To assign V, D and J gene segments, CDR3 sequences were aligned to IMGT reference sequences. Each retained sequence needed at least a six-nucleotide match to both a V gene segment and a J gene segment. Rearrangements were called productive when the CDR3 lacked stop codons and stayed in frame with V and J; all others were non-productive. Following IMGT convention, CDR3 was defined as the stretch from the second conserved V-encoded cysteine up to the conserved J-encoded phenylalanine. Sequences without an unambiguous match to a single V gene segment were excluded from the earlier analysis of 450 to 650 of the donors. In an earlier analysis of approximately 590 of the donors, V segments were called functional above 56.7% productive rearrangements and were called segregating when the between-donor standard deviation exceeded 5%. A statistical classification framework was built for diagnosing cytomegalovirus status from the catalog of TCR beta chain sequences. In a later analysis, TCR nucleotide sequences were compared against IMGT/GENE-DB human TR gene sequences so that V and J genes could be assigned. Using the TCRdist pipeline, a later analysis assigned CDR3 sequences along with most-parsimonious VDJ recombination scenarios. A later analysis defined each TCR beta chain by its CDR3 amino acid sequence plus V-gene family, and excluded reads lacking a unique V-gene family. To address suspected cross-contamination and a sequencing artifact, a later analysis removed over 500 highly shared, low-generation-probability nucleotide sequences. A later analysis calculated a clonal expansion index for each public chain from normalized within-repertoire ranks of inferred template counts. A later analysis computed generation probabilities with a VDJ recombination model fitted to out-of-frame rearrangements, and checked the results against IGoR. Hypergeometric tests were used in a later analysis to score TCR-TCR, TCR-HLA and TCR-CMV co-occurrence, with a repertoire-size bias correction applied to the TCR pairs. False discovery rates were estimated in a later analysis by permuting HLA or CMV assignments 20 times. In a later analysis, co-occurring TCRs were grouped using DBSCAN, and TCRdist sequence similarity was added for clustering within HLA-allele-positive subsets. Repertoires with fewer than 30,000 or more than 120,000 public chains, plus five repertoires with anomalous nucleotide sharing, were excluded from co-occurrence clustering. TCRdb carries this immuneACCESS record with in-frame sequences only. Its versions omit some clonotypes, under half of them owing to an unresolved V gene in the studies checked, with the rest unexplained. That table furnishes V, J and clone size, whereas the DNA furnished D and trimming. The table of this sample itemizes 200,000 or so clones. Roughly 0.7% of the sample is held by the ten biggest clonotypes.

V loses 1 base of germline sequence and J loses 5 bases, and the interval between the two ends is 5 bases. Reading from cysteine to phenylalanine, the CDR3 counts 13 amino acids. The DNA shown is the 39-base CDR3, in frame from base 1. In the germline V gene, CDR1 corresponds to SGHDN and CDR2 to FVKESK. This chain is built from TRBV14 and TRBJ1-4, with the D segment identity uncertain. Material for sequencing was PBMCs. This TCR came from a boy between 10 and 17 years old in good health and CMV-seronegative. This receptor carries the CDR3 CASSQGPNEKLFF. The DNA reads TGTGCCAGCAGCCAAGGGCCAAATGAAAAACTGTTTTTT.